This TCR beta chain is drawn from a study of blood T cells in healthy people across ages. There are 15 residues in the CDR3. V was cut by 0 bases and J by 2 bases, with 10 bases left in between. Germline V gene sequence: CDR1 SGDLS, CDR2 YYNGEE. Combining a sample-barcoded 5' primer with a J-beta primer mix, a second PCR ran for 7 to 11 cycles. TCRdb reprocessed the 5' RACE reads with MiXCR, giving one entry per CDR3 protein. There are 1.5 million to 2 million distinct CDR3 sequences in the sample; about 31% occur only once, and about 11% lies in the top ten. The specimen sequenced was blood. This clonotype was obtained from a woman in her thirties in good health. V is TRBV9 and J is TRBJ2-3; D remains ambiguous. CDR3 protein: CASSVGAGPTDTQYF. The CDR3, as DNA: TGTGCCAGCAGCGTAGGGGCAGGACCCACAGATACGCAGTATTTT.